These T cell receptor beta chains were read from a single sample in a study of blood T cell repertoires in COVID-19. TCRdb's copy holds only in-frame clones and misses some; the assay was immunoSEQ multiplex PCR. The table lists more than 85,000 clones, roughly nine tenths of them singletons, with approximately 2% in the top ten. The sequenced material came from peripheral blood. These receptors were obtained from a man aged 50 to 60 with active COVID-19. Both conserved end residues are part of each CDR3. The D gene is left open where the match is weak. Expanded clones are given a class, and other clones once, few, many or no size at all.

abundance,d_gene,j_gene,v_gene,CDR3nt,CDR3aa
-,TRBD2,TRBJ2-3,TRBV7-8,TGTGCCAGCAGCTTACTAGCGGGGGGGCAAGATACGCAGTATTTT,CASSLLAGGQDTQYF
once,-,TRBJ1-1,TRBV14,TGTGCCAGCAGCCGCGCCTGGGAAGGGGTGACTGAAGCTTTCTTT,CASSRAWEGVTEAFF
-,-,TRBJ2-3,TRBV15,TGTGCCACCAGGGGCGTGGAATCCACAGATACGCAGTATTTT,CATRGVESTDTQYF
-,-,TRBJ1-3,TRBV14,TGTGCCCGACCGGGACACTTTAGAAACACCATATATTTT,CARPGHFRNTIYF
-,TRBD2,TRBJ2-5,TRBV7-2,TGTGCCAGCAGCCATACGACTAGCTGGGGCGAGACCCAGTACTTC,CASSHTTSWGETQYF
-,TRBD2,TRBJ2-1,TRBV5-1,TGCGCCAGCAGCTTGGCCGGGAGGGAGGGGAATGAGCAGTTCTTC,CASSLAGREGNEQFF
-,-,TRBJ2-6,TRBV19,TGTGCCAGTAGTCCAATCGGACACTCTGGGGCCAACGTCCTGACTTTC,CASSPIGHSGANVLTF
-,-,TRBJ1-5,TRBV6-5,TGTGCCAGCTGCTGCCGGGGGGGTCGCAATCAGCCCCAGCATTTT,CASCCRGGRNQPQHF
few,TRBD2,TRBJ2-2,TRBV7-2,TGTGCCAGCAGCTTTACTAGCGGGGTAACCGGGGAGCTGTTTTTT,CASSFTSGVTGELFF
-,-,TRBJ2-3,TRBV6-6,TGTGCCAGCAGACTTTTAGGGGGTGGGGATACGCAGTATTTT,CASRLLGGGDTQYF
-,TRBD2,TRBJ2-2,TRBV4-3,TGCGCCAGCAGCCAGAGCGGGGGGGCGATGACCGGGGAGCTGTTTTTT,CASSQSGGAMTGELFF
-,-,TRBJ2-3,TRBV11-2,TGTGCCAGCAGCTTAATTCGGGATACGCAGTATTTT,CASSLIRDTQYF
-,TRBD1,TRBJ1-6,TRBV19,TGTGCCAGTAGTACGGACAGGCCGTATAATTCACCCCTCCACTTT,CASSTDRPYNSPLHF
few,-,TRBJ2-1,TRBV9,TGTGCCAGCAGCGTAGTGAGCTCGAGCTCCTACAATGAGCAGTTCTTC,CASSVVSSSSYNEQFF
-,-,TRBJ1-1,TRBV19,TGTGCCAGTAAAAGCAGGGGCCCCAACACTGAAGCTTTCTTT,CASKSRGPNTEAFF
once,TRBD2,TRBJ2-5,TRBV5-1,TGCGCCAGCAGCGTGACTAGCGGGGGACAAGAGACCCAGTACTTC,CASSVTSGGQETQYF
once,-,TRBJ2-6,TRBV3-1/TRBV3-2,TGTGCCAGCAGCCCGCGAGGTACCGGGGCCAACGTCCTGACTTTC,CASSPRGTGANVLTF
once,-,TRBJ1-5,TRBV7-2,TGTGCCAGCAGCCCAGGGATGGTTCAGGGGCCCCAGCATTTT,CASSPGMVQGPQHF
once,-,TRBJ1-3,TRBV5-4,TGTGCCAGCAGCCGGTCGGTTGATGGAAACACCATATATTTT,CASSRSVDGNTIYF
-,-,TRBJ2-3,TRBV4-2,TGTGCCAGCAGCCAAGACTACAGGGCTTCCACAGATACGCAGTATTTT,CASSQDYRASTDTQYF